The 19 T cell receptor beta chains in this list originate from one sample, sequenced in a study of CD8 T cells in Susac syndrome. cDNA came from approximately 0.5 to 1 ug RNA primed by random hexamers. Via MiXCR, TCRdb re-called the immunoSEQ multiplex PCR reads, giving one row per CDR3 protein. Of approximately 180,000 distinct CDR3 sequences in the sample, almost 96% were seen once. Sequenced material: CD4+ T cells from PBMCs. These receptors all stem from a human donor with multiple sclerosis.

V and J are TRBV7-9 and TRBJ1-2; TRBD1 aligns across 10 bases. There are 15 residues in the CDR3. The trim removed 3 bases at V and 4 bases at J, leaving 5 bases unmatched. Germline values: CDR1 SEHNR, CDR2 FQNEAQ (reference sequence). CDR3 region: CASSLDRGFIYGYTF. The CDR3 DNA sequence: TGTGCCAGCAGCTTGGACAGGGGGTTTATCTATGGCTACACCTTC.

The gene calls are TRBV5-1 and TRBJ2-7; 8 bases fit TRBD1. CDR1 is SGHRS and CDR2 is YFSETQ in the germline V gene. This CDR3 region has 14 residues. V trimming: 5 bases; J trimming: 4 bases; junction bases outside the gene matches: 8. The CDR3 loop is CASSRGQGAYEQYF. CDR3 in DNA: TGCGCCAGCAGTAGGGGGCAGGGGGCTTACGAGCAGTACTTC.

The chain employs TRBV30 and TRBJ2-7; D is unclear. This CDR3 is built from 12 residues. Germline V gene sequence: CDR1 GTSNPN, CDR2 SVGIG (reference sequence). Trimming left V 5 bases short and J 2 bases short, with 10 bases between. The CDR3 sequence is CAWGDITYEQYF. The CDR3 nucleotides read TGTGCCTGGGGCGACATAACCTACGAGCAGTACTTC.

The CDR3 protein is CASSSPGGSYEQYF. CDR3 DNA: TGTGCCAGCAGTTCACCAGGGGGGTCCTACGAGCAGTACTTC. The chain links TRBV28 to TRBJ2-7; TRBD1 is a possible D gene (7 bases). Between the trimmed V and J ends, which lost 4 bases and 1 base, there was a span of 11 bases. The CDR3 is 14 amino acids. The germline V gene has CDR1 MDHEN and CDR2 SYDVKM.

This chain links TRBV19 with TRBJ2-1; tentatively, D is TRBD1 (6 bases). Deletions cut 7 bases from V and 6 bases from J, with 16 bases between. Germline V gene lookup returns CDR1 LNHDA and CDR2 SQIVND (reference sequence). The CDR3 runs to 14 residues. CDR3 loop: CASMRAGAPNEQFF. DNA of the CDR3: TGTGCCAGTATGCGGGCAGGGGCCCCCAATGAGCAGTTCTTC.

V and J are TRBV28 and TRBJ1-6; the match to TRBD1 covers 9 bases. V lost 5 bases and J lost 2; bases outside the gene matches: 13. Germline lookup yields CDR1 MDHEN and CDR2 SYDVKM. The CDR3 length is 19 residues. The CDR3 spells CASSLPGQGLSPYNSPLHF. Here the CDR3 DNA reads TGTGCCAGCAGTCTCCCGGGACAGGGCCTTTCTCCCTATAATTCACCCCTCCACTTT.

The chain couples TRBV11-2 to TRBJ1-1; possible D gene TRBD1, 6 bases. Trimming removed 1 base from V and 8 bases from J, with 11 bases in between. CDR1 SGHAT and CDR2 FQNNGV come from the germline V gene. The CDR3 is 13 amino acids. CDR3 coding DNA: TGTGCCAGCAGCTTAGTCGGGGGCTCCGAAGCTTTCTTT. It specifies CASSLVGGSEAFF. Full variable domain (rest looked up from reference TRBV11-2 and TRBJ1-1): EAGVAQSPRYKIIEKRQSVAFWCNPISGHATLYWYQQILGQGPKLLIQFQNNGVVDDSQLPKDRFSAERLKGVDSTLKIQPAKLEDSAVYLCASSLVGGSEAFFGQGTRLTVV.

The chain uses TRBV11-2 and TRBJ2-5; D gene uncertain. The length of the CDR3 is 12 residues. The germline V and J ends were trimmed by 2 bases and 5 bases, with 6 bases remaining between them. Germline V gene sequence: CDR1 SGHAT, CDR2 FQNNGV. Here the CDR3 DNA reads TGTGCCAGCAGCTTATCCCCGGAGACCCAGTACTTC. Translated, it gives CASSLSPETQYF.

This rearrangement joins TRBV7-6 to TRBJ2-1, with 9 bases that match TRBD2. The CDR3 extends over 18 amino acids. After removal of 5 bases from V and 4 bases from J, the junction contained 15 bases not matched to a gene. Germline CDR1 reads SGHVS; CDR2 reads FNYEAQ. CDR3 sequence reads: CASSLYWSGGSPYNEQFF. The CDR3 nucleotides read TGTGCCAGCAGCCTCTACTGGAGCGGGGGGTCCCCTTACAATGAGCAGTTCTTC.

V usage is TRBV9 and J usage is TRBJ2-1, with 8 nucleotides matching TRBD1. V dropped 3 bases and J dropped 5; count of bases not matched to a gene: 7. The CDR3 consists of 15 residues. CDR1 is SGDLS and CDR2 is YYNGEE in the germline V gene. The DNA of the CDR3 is TGTGCCAGCAGCGACAGGACAGGGAGTCACAATGAGCAGTTCTTC. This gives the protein CASSDRTGSHNEQFF.

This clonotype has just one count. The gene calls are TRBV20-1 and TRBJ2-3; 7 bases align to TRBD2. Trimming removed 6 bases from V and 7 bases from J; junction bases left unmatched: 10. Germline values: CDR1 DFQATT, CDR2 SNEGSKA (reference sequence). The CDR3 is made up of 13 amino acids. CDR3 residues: CSAYGLDPNTQYF. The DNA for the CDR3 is TGCAGTGCCTATGGACTAGACCCTAATACGCAGTATTTT.

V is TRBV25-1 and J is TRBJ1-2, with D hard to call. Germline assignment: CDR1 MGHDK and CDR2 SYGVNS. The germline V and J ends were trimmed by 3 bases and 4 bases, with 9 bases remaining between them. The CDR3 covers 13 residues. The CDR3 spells CASSDGQTYGYTF. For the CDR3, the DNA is TGTGCCAGCAGTGATGGCCAGACCTATGGCTACACCTTC.

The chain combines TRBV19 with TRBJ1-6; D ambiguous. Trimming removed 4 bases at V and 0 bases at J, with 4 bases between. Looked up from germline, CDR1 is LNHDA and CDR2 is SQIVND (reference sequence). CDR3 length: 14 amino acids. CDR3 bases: TGTGCCAGTAGTACCGACTCCTATAATTCACCCCTCCACTTT. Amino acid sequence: CASSTDSYNSPLHF.

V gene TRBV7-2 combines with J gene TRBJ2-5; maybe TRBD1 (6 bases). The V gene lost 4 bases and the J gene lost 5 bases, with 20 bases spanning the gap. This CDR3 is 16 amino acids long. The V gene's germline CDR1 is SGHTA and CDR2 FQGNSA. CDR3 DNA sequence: TGTGCCAGCAGCTCCATCCCCTCCAGGGGAAGGGAGACCCAGTACTTC. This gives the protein CASSSIPSRGRETQYF.

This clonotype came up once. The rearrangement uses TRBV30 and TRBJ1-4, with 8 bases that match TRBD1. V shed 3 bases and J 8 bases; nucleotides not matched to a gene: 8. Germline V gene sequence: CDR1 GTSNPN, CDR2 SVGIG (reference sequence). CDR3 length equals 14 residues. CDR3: CAWSRDRGGEKLFF. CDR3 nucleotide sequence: TGTGCCTGGAGCCGAGACAGGGGCGGAGAAAAACTGTTTTTT.

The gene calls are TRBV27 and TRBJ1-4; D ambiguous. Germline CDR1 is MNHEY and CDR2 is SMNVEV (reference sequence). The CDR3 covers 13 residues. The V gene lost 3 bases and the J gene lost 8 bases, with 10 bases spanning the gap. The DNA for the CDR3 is TGTGCCAGCAGTTTTACGGGGAACGAAAAACTGTTTTTT. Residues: CASSFTGNEKLFF.

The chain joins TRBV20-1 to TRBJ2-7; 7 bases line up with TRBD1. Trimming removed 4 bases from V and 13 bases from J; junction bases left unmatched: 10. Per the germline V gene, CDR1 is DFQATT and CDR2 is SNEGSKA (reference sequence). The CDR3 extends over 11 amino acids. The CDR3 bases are TGCAGTGCTAAAGTAGGACGGGACAGATACTTC. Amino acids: CSAKVGRDRYF.

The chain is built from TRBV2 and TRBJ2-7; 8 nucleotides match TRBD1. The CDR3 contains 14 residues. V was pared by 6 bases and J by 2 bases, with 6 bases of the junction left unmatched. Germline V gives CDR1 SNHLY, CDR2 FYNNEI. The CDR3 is CASRGRQGPYEQYF. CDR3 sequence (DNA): TGTGCCAGCAGGGGGAGACAGGGGCCCTACGAGCAGTACTTC.

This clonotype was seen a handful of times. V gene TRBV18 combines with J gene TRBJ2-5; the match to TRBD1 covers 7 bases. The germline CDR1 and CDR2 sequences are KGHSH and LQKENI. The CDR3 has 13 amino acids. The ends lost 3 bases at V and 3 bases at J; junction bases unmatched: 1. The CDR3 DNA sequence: TGTGCCAGCTCACCCGGGACAGAAGAGACCCAGTACTTC. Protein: CASSPGTEETQYF. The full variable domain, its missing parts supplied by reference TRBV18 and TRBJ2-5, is NAGVMQNPRHLVRRRGQEARLRCSPMKGHSHVYWYRQLPEEGLKFMVYLQKENIIDESGMPKERFSAEFPKEGPSILRIQQVVRGDSAAYFCASSPGTEETQYFGPGTRLLVL.